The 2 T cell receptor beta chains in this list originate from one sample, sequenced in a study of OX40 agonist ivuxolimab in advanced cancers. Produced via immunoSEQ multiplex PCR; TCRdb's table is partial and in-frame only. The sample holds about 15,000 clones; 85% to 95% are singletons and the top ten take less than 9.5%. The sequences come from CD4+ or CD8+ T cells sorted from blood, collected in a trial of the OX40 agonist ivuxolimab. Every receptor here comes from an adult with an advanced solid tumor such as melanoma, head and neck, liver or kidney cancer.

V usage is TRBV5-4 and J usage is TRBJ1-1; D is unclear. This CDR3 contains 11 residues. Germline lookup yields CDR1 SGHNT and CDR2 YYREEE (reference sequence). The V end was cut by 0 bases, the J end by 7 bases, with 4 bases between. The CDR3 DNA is TGTGCCAGCAGCTTGGGAATTGAAGCTTTCTTT. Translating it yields CASSLGIEAFF.

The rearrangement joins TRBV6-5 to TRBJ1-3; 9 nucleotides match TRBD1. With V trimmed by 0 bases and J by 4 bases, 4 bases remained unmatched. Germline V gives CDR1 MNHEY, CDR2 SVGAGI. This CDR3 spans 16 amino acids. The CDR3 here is CASSYSGDREGNTIYF. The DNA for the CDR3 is TGTGCCAGCAGTTACTCCGGGGACAGGGAGGGAAACACCATATATTTT.